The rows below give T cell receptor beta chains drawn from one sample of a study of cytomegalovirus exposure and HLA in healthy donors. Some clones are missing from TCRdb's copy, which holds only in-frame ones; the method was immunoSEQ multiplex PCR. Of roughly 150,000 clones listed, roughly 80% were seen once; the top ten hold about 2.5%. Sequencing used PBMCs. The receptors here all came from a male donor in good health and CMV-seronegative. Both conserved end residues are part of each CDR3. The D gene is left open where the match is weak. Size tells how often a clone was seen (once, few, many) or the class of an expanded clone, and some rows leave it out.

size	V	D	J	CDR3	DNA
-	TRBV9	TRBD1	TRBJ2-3	CASSVRQGSDTQYF	TGTGCCAGCAGCGTTCGACAGGGATCGGATACGCAGTATTTT
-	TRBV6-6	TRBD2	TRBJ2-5	CASRHASGGPSETQYF	TGTGCCAGCAGACATGCAAGCGGGGGGCCCTCAGAGACCCAGTACTTC
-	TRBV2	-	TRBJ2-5	CASQADQETQYF	TGTGCCAGCCAGGCAGACCAAGAGACCCAGTACTTC
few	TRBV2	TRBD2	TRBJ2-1	CASSEERGTYNEQFF	TGTGCCAGCAGTGAAGAGCGGGGCACCTACAATGAGCAGTTCTTC
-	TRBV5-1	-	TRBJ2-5	CASSWSGGAETQYF	TGCGCCAGCAGCTGGTCTGGAGGGGCAGAGACCCAGTACTTC
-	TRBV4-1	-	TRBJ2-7	CASSQYWRGSYEQYF	TGCGCCAGCAGCCAATACTGGAGAGGCTCCTACGAGCAGTACTTC
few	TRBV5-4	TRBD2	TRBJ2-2	CASTRTSGGAGELFF	TGTGCCAGCACCAGGACTAGCGGGGGGGCCGGGGAGCTGTTTTTT
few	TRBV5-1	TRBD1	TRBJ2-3	CASSPGQVRDTQYF	TGCGCCAGCAGCCCGGGACAGGTCAGGGATACGCAGTATTTT
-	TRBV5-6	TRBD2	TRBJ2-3	CASSLLGRGGDTQYF	TGTGCCAGCAGCTTGCTCGGGAGGGGAGGAGATACGCAGTATTTT
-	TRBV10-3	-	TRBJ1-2	CAISDPGRGYGYTF	TGTGCCATCAGCGATCCGGGCCGGGGATATGGCTACACCTTC
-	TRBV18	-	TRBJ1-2	CASSAPGGPYGYTF	TGTGCCAGCTCAGCTCCGGGAGGCCCCTATGGCTACACCTTC
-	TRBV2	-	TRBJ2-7	CASSEGVYEQYF	TGTGCCAGCAGCGAGGGTGTCTACGAGCAGTACTTC
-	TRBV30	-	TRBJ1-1	CAWSGHGNTEAFF	TGTGCCTGGAGTGGACACGGGAACACTGAAGCTTTCTTT
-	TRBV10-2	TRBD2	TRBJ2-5	CASCATSGDQETQYF	TGCGCCAGCTGCGCGACTAGCGGGGACCAAGAGACCCAGTACTTC
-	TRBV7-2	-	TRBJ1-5	CASSLGAGQPQHF	TGTGCCAGCAGCTTAGGTGCCGGTCAGCCCCAGCATTTT
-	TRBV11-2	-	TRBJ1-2	CASSLEWGANYGYTF	TGTGCCAGCAGCTTAGAATGGGGGGCTAACTATGGCTACACCTTC
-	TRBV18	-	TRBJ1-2	CASSPGGEPYGYTF	TGTGCCAGCTCACCTGGGGGCGAGCCTTATGGCTACACCTTC
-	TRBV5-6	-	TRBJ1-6	CASSSSGVNSPLHF	TGTGCCAGCAGCTCCAGCGGGGTCAATTCACCCCTCCACTTT
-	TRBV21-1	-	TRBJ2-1	CASSGRDRGPDEQFF	TGTGCCAGCAGCGGCCGGGACAGGGGGCCCGATGAGCAGTTCTTC
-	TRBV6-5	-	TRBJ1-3	CASSPGGGNTIYF	TGTGCCAGCAGTCCCGGGGGGGGAAACACCATATATTTT
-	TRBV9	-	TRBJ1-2	CASSVGGRAYGYTF	TGTGCCAGCAGCGTAGGTGGGCGAGCCTATGGCTACACCTTC
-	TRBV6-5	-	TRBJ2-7	CASRLRRVSYEQYF	TGTGCCAGCAGGTTACGGAGAGTCTCCTACGAGCAGTACTTC
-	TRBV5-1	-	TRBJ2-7	CASSLDGSGKREQYF	TGCGCCAGCAGCTTGGATGGTTCAGGGAAACGCGAGCAGTACTTC
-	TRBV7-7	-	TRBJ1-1	CACREAFF	TGTGCTTGTCGTGAAGCTTTCTTT
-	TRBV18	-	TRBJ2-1	CASSPSQGLYEQFF	TGTGCCAGCTCACCAAGTCAGGGACTTTATGAGCAGTTCTTC
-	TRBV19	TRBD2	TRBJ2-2	CASSVSSGGPAGELFF	TGTGCCAGTAGTGTCTCCTCGGGGGGGCCGGCCGGGGAGCTGTTTTTT
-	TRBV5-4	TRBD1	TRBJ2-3	CASSSDRDHTDTQYF	TGTGCCAGCAGCTCGGACAGGGATCACACAGATACGCAGTATTTT
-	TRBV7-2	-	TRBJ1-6	CASSLEWSSYNSPLHF	TGTGCCAGCAGCTTAGAGTGGAGCTCCTATAATTCACCCCTCCACTTT
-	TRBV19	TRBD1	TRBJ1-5	CASSIRAGGSNQPQHF	TGTGCCAGTAGTATAAGGGCAGGGGGTAGCAATCAGCCCCAGCATTTT
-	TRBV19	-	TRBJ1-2	CASSQYYGYTF	TGTGCCAGTAGCCAATACTATGGCTACACCTTC
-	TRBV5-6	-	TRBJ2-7	CASSGTGTSYYEQYF	TGTGCCAGCAGCGGAACAGGGACGAGTTACTACGAGCAGTACTTC
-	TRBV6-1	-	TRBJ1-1	CASSEAGVVDTEAFF	TGTGCCAGCAGTGAGGCAGGGGTCGTCGACACTGAAGCTTTCTTT
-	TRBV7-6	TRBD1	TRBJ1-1	CASSPRIQGVNTEAFF	TGTGCCAGCAGCCCGCGGATACAGGGGGTGAACACTGAAGCTTTCTTT
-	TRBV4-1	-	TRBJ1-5	CASSQGRGGAGNQPQHF	TGCGCCAGCAGCCAAGGGAGGGGGGGCGCGGGCAATCAGCCCCAGCATTTT
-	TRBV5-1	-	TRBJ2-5	CASSFGIAQETQYF	TGCGCCAGCAGCTTCGGGATAGCCCAAGAGACCCAGTACTTC